This TCR beta chain was found in a study of blood T cell repertoires in COVID-19. Overall study context: The United States, Italy and Spain provided the acute and convalescent COVID-19 samples. From T cells, B-cell-depleted T cells, or PBMCs came the material, which was cDNA or gDNA.

Trimming cost V 5 bases and J 6 bases, with 11 bases left between them. The CDR3 extends over 11 amino acids. From germline, CDR1 is DFQATT and CDR2 SNEGSKA (reference sequence). Per the study methods: Estimates of nucleated cell counts were drawn from the amplification of reference gene primers. Assay: immunoSEQ multiplex PCR; the TCRdb copy retains only in-frame clones and omits some. V and J calls plus clone size are reproduced from that table; the DNA served to infer D and trimming. Among some 700,000 clones listed, 90% were seen once. Input material: peripheral blood. This clonotype was obtained from a woman aged 18-30 years with acute or convalescent COVID-19. The chain joins TRBV20-1 to TRBJ2-7, with D possibly matching TRBD2 (5 bases). The DNA of the CDR3 is TGCAGTGCTGACTATTCTGGCGAGCAGTACTTC. Translating gives CSADYSGEQYF.